Described below is a single TCR beta chain sequence and its context. What it recognizes is unknown. Generated by immunoSEQ multiplex PCR, the TCRdb table keeps only in-frame clones and is missing some. The data hold about 170,000 clones, with about nine tenths observed a single time. This entry comes from a study of T cell responses to AZD1222 COVID-19 vaccine. Study-wide findings and caveats: Nearly half of unique spike-specific TCRs reportedly avoided B.1.351 and B.1.1.7 mutated regions. White British ancestry dominated among donors, who included more females, and clonal diversity was possibly underestimated.

Germline V gene sequence: CDR1 SGHTA, CDR2 FQGNSA. The J segment lost 7 bases and the V segment lost 1 base, leaving 11 bases of the junction unmatched. The CDR3 extends over 17 amino acids. The rearrangement joins TRBV7-2 to TRBJ2-1; TRBD2 matches 9 bases. The sequence was obtained from an adult in good health. The sequenced sample was peripheral blood, obtained on day 0 of AZD1222 vaccination. This CDR3 is CASSLGSGIAGVNEQFF. The CDR3 region has the DNA TGTGCCAGCAGCTTAGGGTCCGGGATAGCGGGAGTAAATGAGCAGTTCTTC.